This T cell receptor (beta chain) was retrieved from a study of cytomegalovirus exposure and HLA in healthy donors. The primer mix had 60 Vbeta and 13 Jbeta primers. The assay was immunoSEQ multiplex PCR, and TCRdb's table has in-frame clones only and misses some. Of about 78,000 clones in the sample, over 60% were seen once. In germline, CDR1 is SGHTA, CDR2 FQGNSA. The CDR3 spans 13 residues. V was trimmed by 0 bases and J by 6 bases, leaving 5 bases between them. The chain carries TRBV7-2 and TRBJ2-2; D not resolved. The sample was PBMCs. The TCR was taken from a woman aged 40 to 50 in good health and CMV-seropositive. The CDR3 loop is CASSLASAGELFF. CDR3 DNA sequence: TGTGCCAGCAGCTTAGCGTCCGCCGGGGAGCTGTTTTTT.